This T cell receptor beta chain was recorded in a study of cytomegalovirus exposure and HLA in healthy donors. With 60 Vbeta and 13 Jbeta primers, the PCR was carried out. In the original workflow: Counted up in a later analysis, unique TCR beta chains came to about 83 million, with around 12 million shared. The protocol was immunoSEQ multiplex PCR, while the TCRdb copy is restricted to in-frame clones and leaves out a portion. V, J and clone size are those of that table, while D and trimming were read from the DNA. Of fewer than 200,000 clones in the sample, 75% to 85% were seen once. Study conclusions and caveats: A later analysis showed HLA-associated TCR beta chains outstripping equally common others in clonal expansion. Researchers reported in a later analysis that common viral pathogens appeared linked to several top clusters.

Remarks on this clone: What it recognizes is unknown.

Donors consisted of healthy bone marrow donors. Per germline, CDR1 SGHNT and CDR2 YYREEE (reference sequence). Losses at the gene ends were 0 bases for V and 5 bases for J; bases not matched to a gene: 6. The CDR3 totals 17 residues. Sequenced material: PBMCs. This rearrangement joins TRBV5-4 to TRBJ2-5; 14 bases match TRBD2. The source is a woman in her thirties in good health and CMV-seronegative. The chain's CDR3 is CASSLGGLAGEGETQYF. The CDR3 DNA sequence: TGTGCCAGCAGCTTGGGGGGACTAGCGGGAGAGGGGGAGACCCAGTACTTC.